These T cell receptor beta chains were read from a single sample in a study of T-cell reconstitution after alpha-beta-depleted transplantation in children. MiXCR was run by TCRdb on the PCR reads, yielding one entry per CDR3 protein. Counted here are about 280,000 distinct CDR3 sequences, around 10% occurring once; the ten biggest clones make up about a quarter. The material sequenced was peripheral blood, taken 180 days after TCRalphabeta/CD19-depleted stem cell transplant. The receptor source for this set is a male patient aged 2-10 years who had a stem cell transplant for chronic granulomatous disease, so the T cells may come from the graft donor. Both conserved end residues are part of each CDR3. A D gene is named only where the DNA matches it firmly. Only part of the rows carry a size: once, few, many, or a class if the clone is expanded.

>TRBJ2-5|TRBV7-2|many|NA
CASSLEGTSRETQYF
TGTGCCAGCAGCTTAGAGGGGACCTCAAGGGAGACCCAGTACTTC
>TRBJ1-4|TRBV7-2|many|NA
CASSLAVGAGEKLFF
TGTGCCAGCAGCTTAGCCGTAGGGGCAGGTGAAAAACTGTTTTTT
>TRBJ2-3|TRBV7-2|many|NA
CASSLEGRGADTQYF
TGTGCCAGCAGCTTAGAAGGCCGGGGTGCAGATACGCAGTATTTT
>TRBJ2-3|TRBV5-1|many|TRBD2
CASRFGGGSPDTQYF
TGCGCCAGCCGTTTTGGGGGGGGGTCCCCAGATACGCAGTATTTT
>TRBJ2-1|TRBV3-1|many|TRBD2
CASSPLAGIVYNEQFF
TGTGCCAGCAGCCCACTAGCGGGGATAGTTTACAATGAGCAGTTCTTC
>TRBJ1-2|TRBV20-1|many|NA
CSATTSQWTANYGYTF
TGCAGTGCTACCACCTCTCAGTGGACTGCTAACTATGGCTACACCTTC
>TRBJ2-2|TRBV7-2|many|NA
CASSQGLTGELFF
TGTGCCAGCTCCCAGGGTTTGACCGGGGAGCTGTTTTTT
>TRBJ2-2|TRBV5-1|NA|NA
CASSLHRVLGGELFF
TGCGCCAGCAGCCTCCACAGGGTTCTCGGCGGGGAGCTGTTTTTT
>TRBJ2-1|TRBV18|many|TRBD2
CASSTSGLASSYNEQFF
TGTGCCAGCTCTACCTCGGGACTAGCCAGCTCCTACAATGAGCAGTTCTTC
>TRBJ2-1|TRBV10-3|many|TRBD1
CAIGTGGAFWRGGANEQFF
TGTGCCATCGGGACAGGGGGCGCGTTTTGGCGGGGGGGGGCGAATGAGCAGTTCTTC
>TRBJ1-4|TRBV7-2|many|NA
CASSWAGAHNEKLFF
TGTGCCAGCAGCTGGGCGGGGGCCCATAATGAAAAACTGTTTTTT
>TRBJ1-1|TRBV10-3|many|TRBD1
CATTGGWDTEAFF
TGTGCCACCACAGGGGGCTGGGACACTGAAGCTTTCTTT
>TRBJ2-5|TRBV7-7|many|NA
CASSTLRRETQYF
TGTGCTAGCAGCACACTTCGGAGAGAGACCCAGTACTTC
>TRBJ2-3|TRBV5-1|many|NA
CASSLTVGTSTDTQYF
TGCGCCAGCAGCTTGACAGTCGGAACTAGCACAGATACGCAGTATTTT
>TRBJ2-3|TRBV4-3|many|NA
CASSLGGEPWADTQYF
TGCGCCAGCAGCCTTGGCGGGGAGCCCTGGGCGGATACGCAGTATTTT
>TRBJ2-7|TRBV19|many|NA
CASSGYYEQYF
TGTGCCAGTAGTGGTTACTACGAGCAGTACTTC
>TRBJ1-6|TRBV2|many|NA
CATNTEPNNSPLHF
TGTGCCACAAATACAGAGCCTAATAATTCACCCCTCCACTTT
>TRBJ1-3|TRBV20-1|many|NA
CSATSPRGAGNTIYF
TGCAGTGCTACCTCACCCAGGGGCGCGGGAAACACCATATATTTT
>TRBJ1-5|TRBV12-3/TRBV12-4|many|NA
CASSFRGEQPQHF
TGTGCCAGCAGTTTTAGGGGCGAGCAGCCCCAGCATTTT
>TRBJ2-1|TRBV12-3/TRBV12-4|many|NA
CASSQRTDRYNEQFF
TGTGCCAGCAGTCAACGAACCGACAGATACAATGAGCAGTTCTTC
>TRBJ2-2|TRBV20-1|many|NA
CSARVGGDSPNTGELFF
TGCAGTGCTAGAGTAGGAGGGGACTCTCCGAACACCGGGGAGCTGTTTTTT
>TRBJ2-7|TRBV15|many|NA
CATSRDRGRGDYEQYF
TGTGCCACCAGCAGAGATAGGGGCAGGGGGGACTACGAGCAGTACTTC
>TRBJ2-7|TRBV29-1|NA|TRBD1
CSARRGLEQYF
TGCAGCGCCCGAAGGGGGCTAGAACAGTACTTC
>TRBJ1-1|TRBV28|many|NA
CASTDSTNTEAFF
TGTGCCAGTACGGACAGCACGAACACTGAAGCTTTCTTT
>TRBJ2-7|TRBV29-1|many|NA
CSTITTYEQYF
TGCAGCACCATAACAACCTACGAGCAGTACTTC